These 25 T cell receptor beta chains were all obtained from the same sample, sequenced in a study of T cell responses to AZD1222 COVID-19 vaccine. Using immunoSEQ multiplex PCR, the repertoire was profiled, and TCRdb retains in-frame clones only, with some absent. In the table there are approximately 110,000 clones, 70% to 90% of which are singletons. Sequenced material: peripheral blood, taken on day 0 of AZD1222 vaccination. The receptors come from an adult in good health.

The CDR3 sequence is CASRLITSGEWNQPQHF. CDR3 DNA: TGTGCCAGCAGACTTATAACCTCGGGAGAGTGGAATCAGCCCCAGCATTTT. V gene TRBV21-1 combines with J gene TRBJ1-5. TRBV21-1 is noted as a pseudogene. The CDR3 runs to 17 residues.

The CDR3 loop is CASSFAGDQPQHF. The CDR3 nucleotides are TGCGCCAGCAGCTTCGCAGGGGACCAGCCCCAGCATTTT. The J gene is TRBJ1-5, the V gene TRBV5-1, with D tentatively TRBD1 (6 bases). The V end lost 2 bases, the J end lost 7 bases, and 10 bases lay between the germline ends. CDR3 length: 13 amino acids. CDR1 is SGHRS and CDR2 is YFSETQ in the germline V gene.

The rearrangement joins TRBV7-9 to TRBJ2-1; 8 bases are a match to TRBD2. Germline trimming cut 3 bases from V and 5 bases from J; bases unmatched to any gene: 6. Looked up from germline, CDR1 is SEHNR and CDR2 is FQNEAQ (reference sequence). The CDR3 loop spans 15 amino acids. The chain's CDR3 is CASSFGRAGDNEQFF. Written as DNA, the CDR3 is TGTGCCAGCAGCTTCGGGAGGGCCGGGGACAATGAGCAGTTCTTC. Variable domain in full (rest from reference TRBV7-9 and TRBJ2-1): DTGVSQNPRHKITKRGQNVTFRCDPISEHNRLYWYRQTLGQGPEFLTYFQNEAQLEKSRLLSDRFSAERPKGSFSTLEIQRTEQGDSAMYLCASSFGRAGDNEQFFGPGTRLTVL.

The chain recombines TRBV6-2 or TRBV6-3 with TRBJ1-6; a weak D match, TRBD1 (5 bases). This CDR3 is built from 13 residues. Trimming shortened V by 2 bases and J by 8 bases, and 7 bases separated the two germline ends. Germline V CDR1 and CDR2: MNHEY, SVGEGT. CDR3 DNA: TGTGCCAGCAGTTACAGGGGAGATTCACCCCTCCACTTT. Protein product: CASSYRGDSPLHF.

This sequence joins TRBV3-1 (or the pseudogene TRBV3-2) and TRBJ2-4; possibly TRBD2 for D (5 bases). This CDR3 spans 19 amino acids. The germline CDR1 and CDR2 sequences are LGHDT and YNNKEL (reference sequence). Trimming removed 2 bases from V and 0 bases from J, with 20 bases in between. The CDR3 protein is CASSQNTAAGLLAKNIQYF. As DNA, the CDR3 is TGTGCCAGCAGCCAAAATACGGCGGCAGGACTTTTAGCCAAAAACATTCAGTACTTC.

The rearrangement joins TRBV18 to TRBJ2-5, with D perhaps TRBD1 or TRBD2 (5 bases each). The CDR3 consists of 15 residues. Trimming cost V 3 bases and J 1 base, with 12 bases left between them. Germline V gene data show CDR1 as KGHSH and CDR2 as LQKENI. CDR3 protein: CASSPLGPAQETQYF. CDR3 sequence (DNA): TGTGCCAGCTCACCCTTGGGACCGGCCCAAGAGACCCAGTACTTC.

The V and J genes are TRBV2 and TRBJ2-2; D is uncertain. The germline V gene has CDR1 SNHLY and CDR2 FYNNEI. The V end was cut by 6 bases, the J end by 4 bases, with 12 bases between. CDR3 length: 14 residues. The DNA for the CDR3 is TGTGCCAGCAGGACGGGCTCGGGCACCGGGGAGCTGTTTTTT. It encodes CASRTGSGTGELFF. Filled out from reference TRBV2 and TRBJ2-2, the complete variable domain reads EPEVTQTPSHQVTQMGQEVILRCVPISNHLYFYWYRQILGQKVEFLVSFYNNEISEKSEIFDDQFSVERPDGSNFTLKIRSTKLEDSAMYFCASRTGSGTGELFFGEGSRLTVL.

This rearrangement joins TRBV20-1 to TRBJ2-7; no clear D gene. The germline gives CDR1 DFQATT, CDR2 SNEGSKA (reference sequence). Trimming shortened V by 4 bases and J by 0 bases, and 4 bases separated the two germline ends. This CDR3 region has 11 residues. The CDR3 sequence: CSAKFSYEQYF. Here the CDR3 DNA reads TGCAGTGCTAAGTTCTCCTACGAGCAGTACTTC.

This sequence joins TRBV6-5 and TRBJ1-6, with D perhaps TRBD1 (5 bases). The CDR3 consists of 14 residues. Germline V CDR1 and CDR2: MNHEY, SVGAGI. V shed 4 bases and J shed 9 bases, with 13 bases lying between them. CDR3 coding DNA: TGTGCCAGCAGTTGGTCCGGGCAGGGTTCACCCCTCCACTTT. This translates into CASSWSGQGSPLHF.

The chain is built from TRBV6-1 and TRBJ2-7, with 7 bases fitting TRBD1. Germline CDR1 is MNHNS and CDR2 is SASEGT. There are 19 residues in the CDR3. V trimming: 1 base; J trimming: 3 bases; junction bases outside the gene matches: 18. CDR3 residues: CASSEVLLRDRADGYEQYF. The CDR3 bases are TGTGCCAGCAGTGAAGTCCTACTCCGGGACAGAGCTGACGGCTACGAGCAGTACTTC.

In nucleotides, the CDR3 is TGCGCCAGCAGCCAAGCCCTTGGACGCCCGCCGGGCTACACCTTC. Its translation is CASSQALGRPPGYTF. The chain employs TRBV4-1 and TRBJ1-2; D unclear. The V gene lost 1 base and the J gene lost 8 bases, with 17 bases spanning the gap. The V gene's germline CDR1 is MGHRA and CDR2 YSYEKL. The CDR3 length is 15 residues.

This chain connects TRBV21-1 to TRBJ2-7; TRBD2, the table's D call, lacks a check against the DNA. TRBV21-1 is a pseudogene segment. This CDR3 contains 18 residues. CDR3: CASSKGQGRLAGVYEQYV. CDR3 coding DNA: TGTGCCAGCAGCAAAGGGCAAGGGAGGCTAGCGGGAGTCTACGAGCAGTACGTC.

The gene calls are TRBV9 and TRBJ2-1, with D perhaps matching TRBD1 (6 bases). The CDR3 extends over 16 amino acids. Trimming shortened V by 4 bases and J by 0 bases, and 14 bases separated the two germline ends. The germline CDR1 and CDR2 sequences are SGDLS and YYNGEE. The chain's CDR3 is CASSTKQGSSYNEQFF. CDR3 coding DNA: TGTGCCAGCAGCACCAAACAGGGAAGCTCCTACAATGAGCAGTTCTTC.

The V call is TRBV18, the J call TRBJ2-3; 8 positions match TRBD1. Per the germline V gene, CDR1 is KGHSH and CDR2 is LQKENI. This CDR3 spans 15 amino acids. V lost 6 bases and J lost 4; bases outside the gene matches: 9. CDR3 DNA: TGTGCCAGCTCCCGCCGACAGGGGTTATCAGATACGCAGTATTTT. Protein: CASSRRQGLSDTQYF.

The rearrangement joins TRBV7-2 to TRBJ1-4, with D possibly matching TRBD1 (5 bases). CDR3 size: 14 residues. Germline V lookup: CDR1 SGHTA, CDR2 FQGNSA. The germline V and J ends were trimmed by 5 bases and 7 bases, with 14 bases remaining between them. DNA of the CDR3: TGTGCCAGCAGCCGGGACTTTAGGAGTGAAAAACTGTTTTTT. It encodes CASSRDFRSEKLFF.

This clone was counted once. DNA of the CDR3: TGTGCCATCAGCCTGGGACAGGGGGTCTCTGGAAACACCATATATTTT. Its translation is CAISLGQGVSGNTIYF. This sequence joins TRBV10-3 and TRBJ1-3, with 11 bases aligning to TRBD1. Unmatched junction bases numbered 4, after V lost 6 bases and J lost 0 bases. The germline V gene encodes CDR1 ENHRY and CDR2 SYGVKD. The CDR3 has 16 residues.

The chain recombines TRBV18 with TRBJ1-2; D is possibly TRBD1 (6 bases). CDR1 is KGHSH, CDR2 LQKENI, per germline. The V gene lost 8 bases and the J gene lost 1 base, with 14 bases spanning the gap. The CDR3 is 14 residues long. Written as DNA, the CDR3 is TGTGCCAGCGTGAACAGGGCGGATAACTATGGCTACACCTTC. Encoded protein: CASVNRADNYGYTF.

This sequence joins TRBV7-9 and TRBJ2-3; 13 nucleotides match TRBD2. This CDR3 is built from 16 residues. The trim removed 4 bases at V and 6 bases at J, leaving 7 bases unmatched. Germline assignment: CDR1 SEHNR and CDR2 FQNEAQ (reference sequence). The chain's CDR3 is CASSSRLAGGGDTQYF. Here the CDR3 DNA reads TGTGCCAGCAGCTCCCGACTAGCGGGGGGTGGGGATACGCAGTATTTT.

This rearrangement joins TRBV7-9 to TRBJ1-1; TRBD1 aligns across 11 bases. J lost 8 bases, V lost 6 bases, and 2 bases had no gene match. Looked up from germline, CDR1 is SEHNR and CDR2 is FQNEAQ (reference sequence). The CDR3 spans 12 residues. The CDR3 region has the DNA TGTGCCAGCAGACGGACAGGGGGCGAAGCTTTCTTT. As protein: CASRRTGGEAFF.

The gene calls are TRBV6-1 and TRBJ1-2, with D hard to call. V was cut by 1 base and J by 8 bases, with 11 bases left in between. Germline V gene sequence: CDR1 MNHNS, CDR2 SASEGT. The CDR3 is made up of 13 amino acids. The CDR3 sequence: CASSEGGGAGYTF. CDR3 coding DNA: TGTGCCAGCAGTGAAGGCGGTGGTGCGGGCTACACCTTC.

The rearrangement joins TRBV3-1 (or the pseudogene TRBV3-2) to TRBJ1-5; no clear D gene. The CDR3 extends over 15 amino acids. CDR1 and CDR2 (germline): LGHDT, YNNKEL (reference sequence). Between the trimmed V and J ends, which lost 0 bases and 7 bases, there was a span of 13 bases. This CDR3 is CASSQDPGNNQPQHF. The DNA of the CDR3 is TGTGCCAGCAGCCAAGATCCAGGTAACAACCAGCCCCAGCATTTT.

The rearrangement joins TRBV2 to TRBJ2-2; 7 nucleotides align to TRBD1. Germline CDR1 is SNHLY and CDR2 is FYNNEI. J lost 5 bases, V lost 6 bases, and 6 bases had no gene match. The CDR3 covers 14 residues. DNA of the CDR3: TGTGCCAGCAGCCGGACAGGTTCAACCGGGGAGCTGTTTTTT. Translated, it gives CASSRTGSTGELFF. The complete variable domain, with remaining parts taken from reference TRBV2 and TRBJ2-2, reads EPEVTQTPSHQVTQMGQEVILRCVPISNHLYFYWYRQILGQKVEFLVSFYNNEISEKSEIFDDQFSVERPDGSNFTLKIRSTKLEDSAMYFCASSRTGSTGELFFGEGSRLTVL.

CDR3 coding DNA: TGCGCCAGCAGACTCGGGACCGCGAACACTGAAGCTTTCTTT. Translated: CASRLGTANTEAFF. This sequence joins TRBV5-1 and TRBJ1-1; TRBD1 is a possible D gene (5 bases). Trimming removed 5 bases from V and 1 base from J, with 12 bases in between. Looked up from germline, CDR1 is SGHRS and CDR2 is YFSETQ. The CDR3 sequence is 14 residues long. The variable domain in full, completed from reference TRBV5-1 and TRBJ1-1, reads KAGVTQTPRYLIKTRGQQVTLSCSPISGHRSVSWYQQTPGQGLQFLFEYFSETQRNKGNFPGRFSGRQFSNSRSEMNVSTLELGDSALYLCASRLGTANTEAFFGQGTRLTVV.

CDR3 nucleotide sequence: TGTGCCAGCCACATGCGGGGAGGGAACTATGGCTACACCTTC. Its translation is CASHMRGGNYGYTF. The chain uses TRBV19 and TRBJ1-2, with no clear D. V lost 9 bases to trimming and J lost 2 bases, with 16 bases between them. The length of the CDR3 is 14 residues. CDR1 LNHDA and CDR2 SQIVND come from the germline V gene (reference sequence).

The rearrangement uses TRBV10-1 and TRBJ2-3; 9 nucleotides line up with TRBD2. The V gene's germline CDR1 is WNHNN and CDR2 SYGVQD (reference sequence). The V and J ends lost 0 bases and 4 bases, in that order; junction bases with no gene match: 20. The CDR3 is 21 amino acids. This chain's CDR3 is CASSESWGREAGGPPADTQYF. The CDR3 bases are TGCGCCAGCAGTGAGTCCTGGGGGCGCGAGGCGGGAGGGCCGCCGGCAGATACGCAGTATTTT.